This T cell receptor beta chain derives from a study of beta chain features in type 1 diabetes. As for the study in general: Across the samples, about 110,000,000 sorted cells were examined in total.

The whole isolated RNA underwent reverse transcription, so sequencing captured expressed TCRB transcripts. Assay used: immunoSEQ multiplex PCR; TCRdb lists only in-frame clones, some missing. Here the sample spans more than 95,000 clones, approximately 15% being singletons. Study observations and caveats: Moderate but significant shortening of TCRB CDR3s was recorded in all four CD4+ subsets from Type 1 diabetes patients.

In its sample, this clone was seen many times. Its antigen is not identified. Other DNA sequences within the sample encode an identical CDR3. The length of the CDR3 is 12 residues. The germline CDR1 and CDR2 sequences are GTSNPN and SVGIG (reference sequence). V gave up 0 bases and J gave up 4 bases, with 7 bases separating them. The source of this sequence is a man younger than 30 with type 1 diabetes. This rearrangement joins TRBV30 to TRBJ2-7; TRBD2 might be the D (5 bases). The sample taken for sequencing was central memory CD4+ T cells from blood. CDR3 in amino acids: CAWSVTGYEQYF. CDR3 DNA sequence: TGTGCCTGGAGTGTAACGGGGTACGAGCAGTACTTC.